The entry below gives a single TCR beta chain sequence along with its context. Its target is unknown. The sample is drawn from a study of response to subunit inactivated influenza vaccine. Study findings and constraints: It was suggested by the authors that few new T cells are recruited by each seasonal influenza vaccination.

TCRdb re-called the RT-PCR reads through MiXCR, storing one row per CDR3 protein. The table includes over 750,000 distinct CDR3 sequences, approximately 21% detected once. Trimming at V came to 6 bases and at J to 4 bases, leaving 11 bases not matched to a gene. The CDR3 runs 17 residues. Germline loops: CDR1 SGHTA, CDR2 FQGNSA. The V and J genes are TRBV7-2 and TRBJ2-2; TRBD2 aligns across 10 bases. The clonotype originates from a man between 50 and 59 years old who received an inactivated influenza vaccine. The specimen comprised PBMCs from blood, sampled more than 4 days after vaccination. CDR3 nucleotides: TGTGCCAGCAGAAGGACTAGCGGTACCCTGAGCACCGGGGAGCTGTTTTTT. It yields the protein CASRRTSGTLSTGELFF. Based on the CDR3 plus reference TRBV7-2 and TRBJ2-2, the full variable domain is GAGVSQSPSNKVTEKGKDVELRCDPISGHTALYWYRQSLGQGLEFLIYFQGNSAPDKSGLPSDRFSAERTGGSVSTLTIQRTQQEDSAVYLCASRRTSGTLSTGELFFGEGSRLTVL.